Following are 30 T cell receptor beta chains from one sample sequenced in a study of T cell responses to AZD1222 COVID-19 vaccine. TCRdb's copy holds only in-frame clones and misses some; the assay was immunoSEQ multiplex PCR. The sample has fewer than 30,000 clones; roughly nine tenths are singletons. Material: peripheral blood, obtained 28 days after the second AZD1222 dose. These TCRs come from an adult who received the AZD1222 COVID-19 vaccine.

The V call is TRBV4-2, the J call TRBJ1-4, with TRBD1 as a possible D gene (5 bases). V gave up 4 bases and J gave up 8 bases, with 17 bases separating them. Germline-derived CDR1 and CDR2 are LGHNA and YNFKEQ. This CDR3 region has 15 residues. CDR3 region: CASSRSGAWGEKLFF. CDR3 nucleotide sequence: TGTGCCAGCAGCCGAAGCGGGGCCTGGGGCGAAAAACTGTTTTTT.

The chain combines TRBV18 with TRBJ1-3; D possibly corresponds to TRBD1 (6 bases). CDR1 is KGHSH and CDR2 is LQKENI in the germline V gene. V gave up 4 bases and J gave up 0 bases, with 13 bases separating them. This CDR3 contains 16 residues. The CDR3 loop is CASSQGQLRSGNTIYF. CDR3 coding DNA: TGTGCCAGCTCACAGGGACAACTACGCTCTGGAAACACCATATATTTT.

The chain has TRBV18 and TRBJ2-7, with 7 bases matching TRBD1. CDR1 and CDR2 (germline): KGHSH, LQKENI. This CDR3 has 13 residues. The V gene end was trimmed by 3 bases and the J gene end by 6 bases; junction bases not matched to a gene: 5. This chain's CDR3 is CASSPATGFEQYF. CDR3 sequence (DNA): TGTGCCAGCTCACCGGCGACAGGGTTCGAGCAGTACTTC. The full variable domain, with the rest looked up from reference TRBV18 and TRBJ2-7, is NAGVMQNPRHLVRRRGQEARLRCSPMKGHSHVYWYRQLPEEGLKFMVYLQKENIIDESGMPKERFSAEFPKEGPSILRIQQVVRGDSAAYFCASSPATGFEQYFGPGTRLTVT.

The rearrangement joins TRBV24-1 to TRBJ2-5; tentatively, D is TRBD1 (6 bases). Germline V gene lookup returns CDR1 KGHDR and CDR2 SFDVKD. Deletions cut 7 bases from V and 4 bases from J, with 12 bases between. This CDR3 contains 13 residues. The CDR3 nucleotides are TGTGCCACCAGCCGGGACATATCAGAGACCCAGTACTTC. It translates to CATSRDISETQYF.

V is TRBV10-2 and J is TRBJ2-7; D possibly matches TRBD1 or TRBD2 (5 bases each). V was shortened by 2 bases and J by 2 bases, with 13 bases between the two germline ends. The CDR3 consists of 15 residues. Germline loops: CDR1 WSHSY, CDR2 SAAADI. The CDR3 sequence is CASSEDVGTTYEQYF. The CDR3 DNA follows: TGCGCCAGCAGTGAGGACGTCGGGACCACCTACGAGCAGTACTTC.

The rearrangement joins TRBV24-1 to TRBJ1-5; the D is unclear. CDR1 is KGHDR, CDR2 SFDVKD, per germline. This CDR3 is 16 amino acids long. Between the trimmed V and J ends, which lost 3 bases and 4 bases, there was a span of 15 bases. Here the CDR3 DNA reads TGTGCCACCAGTGATGCCGGCCCTACACAGAATCAGCCCCAGCATTTT. It encodes CATSDAGPTQNQPQHF.

The chain recombines TRBV19 with TRBJ2-7; maybe TRBD1 (5 bases). Germline values: CDR1 LNHDA, CDR2 SQIVND (reference sequence). Trimming removed 5 bases at V and 2 bases at J, with 13 bases between. The CDR3 is 14 residues long. CDR3 region: CASSPGDRAYEQYF. The CDR3 coding sequence is TGTGCCAGTAGTCCGGGCGACAGAGCCTACGAGCAGTACTTC.

The chain joins TRBV27 to TRBJ1-2, with D perhaps matching TRBD1 (6 bases). This CDR3 is 13 amino acids long. V shed 6 bases and J shed 4 bases, with 12 bases lying between them. Germline-derived CDR1 and CDR2 are MNHEY and SMNVEV (reference sequence). CDR3 in amino acids: CASRIDRRYGYTF. The CDR3, as DNA: TGTGCCAGCAGAATCGACAGGCGCTATGGCTACACCTTC.

This clone appeared once. The J gene is TRBJ1-1, the V gene TRBV5-6; weak D call: TRBD1 (5 bases). The CDR3 length is 17 residues. The V end lost 4 bases, the J end lost 3 bases, and 22 bases lay between the germline ends. Per germline, CDR1 SGHDT and CDR2 YYEEEE. The DNA for the CDR3 is TGTGCCAGCAGCGCGGGATGGGGAGGGGCTAGGCACACTGAAGCTTTCTTT. Amino acids: CASSAGWGGARHTEAFF.

This clone was observed a handful of times. The chain is built from TRBV2 and TRBJ1-4; possibly TRBD1 for D (6 bases). Germline-derived CDR1 and CDR2 are SNHLY and FYNNEI. This CDR3 has 17 residues. Deletions cut 7 bases from V and 13 bases from J, with 31 bases between. The DNA for the CDR3 is TGTGCCAGCACTGGATCGGGGGGCGGGCTTGTCTATGTTGGACTGTTTTTT. It codes for CASTGSGGGLVYVGLFF.

This clone was recorded once. The V call is TRBV2, the J call TRBJ2-1, with D possibly being TRBD2 (6 bases). The CDR3 is 15 residues long. Trimming removed 4 bases at V and 6 bases at J, with 16 bases between. CDR1 and CDR2 from the germline V gene are SNHLY and FYNNEI. CDR3 nucleotides: TGTGCCAGCAGTGGGGCCGGGGCCGGGGGCAATGAGCAGTTCTTC. Residues: CASSGAGAGGNEQFF.

The CDR3 DNA reads TGCAGTGCTCCCAGAGACCGGGCTTTCTTT. This codes for CSAPRDRAFF. The V and J genes are TRBV20-1 and TRBJ1-1; no clear D. With 5 bases removed from V and 11 bases from J, the gap between germline ends came to 12 bases. CDR3 length: 10 amino acids. Germline V lookup: CDR1 DFQATT, CDR2 SNEGSKA (reference sequence).

J is TRBJ1-5 and V is TRBV28; 7 bases match TRBD1. Germline assignment: CDR1 MDHEN and CDR2 SYDVKM. The V segment lost 3 bases and the J segment 6 bases; nucleotides outside the gene matches: 14. The CDR3 has 17 amino acids. The CDR3 bases are TGTGCCAGCAGTTTCTCTAGGGGGCGCGCGGACTTTCAGCCCCAGCATTTT. This encodes CASSFSRGRADFQPQHF.

This clone was seen only a few times. The rearrangement joins TRBV19 to TRBJ1-2; D gene unclear. The CDR3 extends over 14 amino acids. Trimming took 7 bases from V and 4 from J, leaving 16 bases between them. Germline CDR1 reads LNHDA; CDR2 reads SQIVND (reference sequence). CDR3 protein: CASKRGPESYGYTF. The CDR3 DNA follows: TGTGCCAGTAAGCGGGGTCCGGAGAGCTATGGCTACACCTTC.

The chain uses TRBV3-1 (or the pseudogene TRBV3-2) and TRBJ1-1; D is uncertain. Looked up from germline, CDR1 is LGHDT and CDR2 is YNNKEL (reference sequence). V was clipped by 1 base and J by 5 bases, with 8 bases between them. The length of the CDR3 is 13 residues. CDR3 residues: CASSQGPGTEAFF. The CDR3 nucleotides read TGTGCCAGCAGCCAAGGGCCGGGGACTGAAGCTTTCTTT.

This clone was detected only a few times. The rearrangement uses TRBV28 and TRBJ2-7, with a weak D call TRBD2 (5 bases). V lost 4 bases, J lost 3 bases, and 10 bases lay in between. The CDR3 consists of 13 residues. Germline CDR1 MDHEN, CDR2 SYDVKM. CDR3 sequence reads: CASSSGMGYEQYF. The CDR3, as DNA: TGTGCCAGCAGTTCCGGGATGGGCTACGAGCAGTACTTC. Full variable domain (rest looked up from reference TRBV28 and TRBJ2-7): DVKVTQSSRYLVKRTGEKVFLECVQDMDHENMFWYRQDPGLGLRLIYFSYDVKMKEKGDIPEGYSVSREKKERFSLILESASTNQTSMYLCASSSGMGYEQYFGPGTRLTVT.

V gene TRBV11-1 combines with J gene TRBJ2-7, with 7 bases fitting TRBD1. Trimming took 5 bases from V and 0 from J; bases not matched to a gene: 4. The CDR3 consists of 14 residues. Germline V gene sequence: CDR1 SGHAT, CDR2 FQDESV (reference sequence). Written as DNA, the CDR3 is TGTGCCAGCAGCCCATGGGACAGCTCCTACGAGCAGTACTTC. As protein: CASSPWDSSYEQYF. Supplemented by reference TRBV11-1 and TRBJ2-7, the full variable domain reads EAEVAQSPRYKITEKSQAVAFWCDPISGHATLYWYRQILGQGPELLVQFQDESVVDDSQLPKDRFSAERLKGVDSTLKIQPAELGDSAMYLCASSPWDSSYEQYFGPGTRLTVT.

The V and J genes are TRBV14 and TRBJ1-1, with 10 bases fitting TRBD1. The ends lost 4 bases at V and 8 bases at J; junction bases unmatched: 10. Germline V gene data show CDR1 as SGHDN and CDR2 as FVKESK. The CDR3 length is 15 residues. CDR3 sequence: CASSPPNPGQGEAFF. CDR3 bases: TGTGCCAGCAGCCCCCCCAATCCGGGACAGGGGGAAGCTTTCTTT.

This clone was seen a few times. The rearrangement links TRBV28 to TRBJ1-1; D is ambiguous. Germline assignment: CDR1 MDHEN and CDR2 SYDVKM. The V end was cut by 2 bases, the J end by 1 base, with 5 bases between. The CDR3 runs 13 residues. For the CDR3, the DNA is TGTGCCAGCAGTTTAGAATGGAACACTGAAGCTTTCTTT. Encoded protein: CASSLEWNTEAFF.

The chain has TRBV7-6 and TRBJ2-7; TRBD2 aligns across 8 bases. CDR3 length: 16 amino acids. Germline trimming cut 0 bases from V and 0 bases from J; bases unmatched to any gene: 4. Germline values: CDR1 SGHVS, CDR2 FNYEAQ. The chain's CDR3 is CASSLAPSGSSYEQYF. The CDR3 coding sequence is TGTGCCAGCAGCTTAGCCCCCAGCGGGAGCTCCTACGAGCAGTACTTC.

V gene TRBV5-1 combines with J gene TRBJ2-2, with 12 nucleotides matching TRBD1. The CDR3 is made up of 20 amino acids. CDR1 is SGHRS and CDR2 is YFSETQ in the germline V gene. CDR3 DNA sequence: TGCTCATCCTCACGTTCTAGGGGACAGGGGGCGCGGAGTAACACCGGGGAGCTGTTTTTT. Its protein product is CSSSRSRGQGARSNTGELFF. Together with reference TRBV5-1 and TRBJ2-2, the CDR3 gives the full variable domain: KAGVTQTPRYLIKTRGQQVTLSCSPISGHRSVSWYQQTPGQGLQFLFEYFSETQRNKGNFPGRFSGRQFSNSRSEMNVSTLELGDSALYLCSSSRSRGQGARSNTGELFFGEGSRLTVL.

The chain has TRBV7-3 and TRBJ1-2; TRBD1 matches at 9 bases. Germline V lookup: CDR1 SGHTA, CDR2 FQGTGA. The trim removed 8 bases at V and 7 bases at J, leaving 8 bases unmatched. This CDR3 comprises 13 residues. For the CDR3, the DNA is TGTGCCAGCGCCCCAGGACAGGGGTTTGGCTACACCTTC. Translating it yields CASAPGQGFGYTF.

V and J are TRBV7-9 and TRBJ1-1, with D possibly matching TRBD1 (5 bases). V lost 2 bases and J lost 3, with 10 bases in between. The CDR3 runs 14 residues. Germline V gene data show CDR1 as SEHNR and CDR2 as FQNEAQ (reference sequence). As DNA, the CDR3 is TGTGCCAGCAGCTTAACTTCCAGGGACACTGAAGCTTTCTTT. Protein: CASSLTSRDTEAFF.

The chain uses TRBV7-6 and TRBJ1-1; D possibly corresponds to TRBD1 (5 bases). CDR1 and CDR2 from the germline V gene are SGHVS and FNYEAQ. Trimming removed 5 bases from V and 1 base from J, with 17 bases in between. The CDR3 totals 16 residues. This CDR3 is CASSKDARQTNTEAFF. The CDR3 nucleotides are TGTGCCAGCAGCAAGGACGCTAGACAGACGAACACTGAAGCTTTCTTT.

This chain connects TRBV2 to TRBJ1-5; D remains unclear. Germline V gene sequence: CDR1 SNHLY, CDR2 FYNNEI. The CDR3 extends over 12 amino acids. V gave up 5 bases and J gave up 0 bases, with 2 bases separating them. CDR3 loop: CASSYSNQPQHF. In DNA form, the CDR3 reads TGTGCCAGCAGTTATAGCAATCAGCCCCAGCATTTT. Full variable domain (missing parts from reference TRBV2 and TRBJ1-5): EPEVTQTPSHQVTQMGQEVILRCVPISNHLYFYWYRQILGQKVEFLVSFYNNEISEKSEIFDDQFSVERPDGSNFTLKIRSTKLEDSAMYFCASSYSNQPQHFGDGTRLSIL.

The genes are TRBV10-3 and TRBJ1-6, with D unclear. The length of the CDR3 is 15 residues. The germline CDR1 and CDR2 sequences are ENHRY and SYGVKD. Trimming removed 3 bases from V and 7 bases from J, with 13 bases in between. This chain's CDR3 is CAISDLGTSNSPLHF. The CDR3 DNA reads as TGTGCCATCAGTGACCTTGGCACTAGCAATTCACCCCTCCACTTT.

This chain uses TRBV6-5 with TRBJ1-6, with unresolved D. This CDR3 contains 13 residues. V lost 6 bases, J lost 6 bases, and 9 bases lay in between. Germline V gives CDR1 MNHEY, CDR2 SVGAGI. CDR3 protein: CASRIGRNSPLHF. The DNA for the CDR3 is TGTGCCAGCAGGATCGGGCGTAATTCACCCCTCCACTTT.

The genes are TRBV28 and TRBJ2-7, with 10 nucleotides matching TRBD2. From germline, CDR1 is MDHEN and CDR2 SYDVKM. The CDR3 totals 14 residues. The junction had 2 bases not matched to a gene; V was cut back by 6 bases and J by 0 bases. CDR3 coding DNA: TGTGCCAGCAGCCCTAGCGGGAGCTCCTACGAGCAGTACTTC. Its translation is CASSPSGSSYEQYF.

V gene TRBV5-8 combines with J gene TRBJ2-7; the D gene is possibly TRBD1 (5 bases). CDR1 and CDR2 from the germline V gene are SGHTS and YDEGEE. The ends were cut back, 2 bases at V and 2 bases at J, with 14 bases in the middle. This CDR3 contains 15 residues. CDR3 sequence (DNA): TGTGCCAGCAGCTTTGCAGGATCCAGGGCCTACGAGCAGTACTTC. Translation: CASSFAGSRAYEQYF.

The V call is TRBV5-1, the J call TRBJ2-5; D might be TRBD1 (6 bases). The germline V gene encodes CDR1 SGHRS and CDR2 YFSETQ. Between the trimmed V and J ends, which lost 3 bases and 1 base, there was a span of 10 bases. CDR3 length equals 14 residues. The CDR3 DNA reads TGCGCCAGCAGCTGGGGGACAATCCAAGAGACCCAGTACTTC. Its translation is CASSWGTIQETQYF.